This T cell receptor (beta chain) was recorded in a study of cytotoxic CD8 clonotypes in ibrutinib-treated CLL. Study-level findings and limits: Public clonotypes were rare and shrank or held steady on treatment. While tracking circulating CD8+ T-cell counts, baseline clonality exceeded that of age-matched healthy donors.

Sequencing was performed with immunoSEQ multiplex PCR; in TCRdb, only in-frame clones are kept and a portion is missing. The repertoire holds fewer than 400,000 clones, with about 64% as singletons. Trimming took 5 bases from V and 8 from J, leaving 16 bases between them. This CDR3 has 14 residues. Germline CDR1 reads MNHNS; CDR2 reads SASEGT. This clone was recorded a few times. Its target is not known. The TCR sequence derives from a human donor with chronic lymphocytic leukemia. The chain links TRBV6-1 to TRBJ2-1, with D perhaps matching TRBD1 (6 bases). The sequenced sample was PBMCs, obtained after 36 months of ibrutinib treatment. The DNA of the CDR3 is TGTGCCAGCAGTCTTCAGGGGCAGGTTTATGAGCAGTTCTTC. The encoded protein is CASSLQGQVYEQFF.